This T cell receptor (beta chain) derives from a study of shared clonotypes between healthy human individuals. Study results and limitations: Only blood was sampled, and tissue TCR repertoires likely differ from blood ones. As a rule, naive subsets had a larger estimated richness than memory subsets.

Partitioning of CD4+ cells yielded a CD45RA+ naive subset and a CD45RA-negative memory subset. As to this clone: Its antigen remains unknown.

This table comes from immunoSEQ multiplex PCR, and its TCRdb copy is limited to in-frame clones, with some not included. The repertoire has roughly 2,500,000 clones, approximately 94% of them found once; the top ten carry approximately 0.37%. The CDR3 loop spans 13 amino acids. Germline CDR1 is KGHSY and CDR2 is FQNENV. V shed 2 bases and J shed 3 bases, with 5 bases lying between them. This chain joins TRBV16 and TRBJ1-5; D is unclear. Material for sequencing was naive CD4+ T cells from PBMCs. As to subset: CD45RA+ positively selected. This receptor was taken from a man younger than 35 in good health. Some clones in this sample may be carry-over from other donors' samples. The CDR3 nucleotides read TGTGCCAGCAGCCAACAAGACAATCAGCCCCAGCATTTT. Translation: CASSQQDNQPQHF.